These T cell receptor beta chains were read from a single sample in a study of sequential checkpoint blockade in melanoma. Method: immunoSEQ multiplex PCR; TCRdb's copy keeps in-frame clones and lacks some. The sample has approximately 8,200 clones, almost 60% seen once. Sequences were derived from CD8+ T cells sorted from blood (inferred from file names), sampled from a patient given nivolumab and ipilimumab in sequence. The receptors stem from a human donor with melanoma. Both conserved end residues are part of each CDR3. D genes are given only for firm matches. Rows give clone size only sometimes, using once, few, many, or a class for an expanded clone.

>TRBV27|NA|NA|TRBJ2-7
TGTGCCAGCAAACTAACAGGGGGGGTCTACGAGCAGTACTTC
CASKLTGGVYEQYF
>TRBV29-1|NA|NA|TRBJ1-1
TGCAGCGTTGAAGGGTTGGACTGGATGAACACTGAAGCTTTCTTT
CSVEGLDWMNTEAFF
>TRBV7-2|NA|NA|TRBJ1-6
TGTGCCAGCAGCCCGACCCAGGGGCGCGCTTCACCCCTCCACTTT
CASSPTQGRASPLHF
>TRBV4-2|few|NA|TRBJ2-7
TGTGCCAGCAGCCCAAGGCGGGGACTCTTCCACGAGCAGTACTTC
CASSPRRGLFHEQYF
>TRBV4-1|few|NA|TRBJ2-7
TGCGCCAGCAGCCTCACGGGCTCCTACGAGCAGTACTTC
CASSLTGSYEQYF
>TRBV27|NA|NA|TRBJ2-7
TGTGCCAGCAGTACCGGACAGAGCCACGAGCAGTACTTC
CASSTGQSHEQYF
>TRBV4-2|medium-sized|NA|TRBJ2-2
TGTGCCAGCAGCCACGAACCGGGGGGCCCCACCGGGGAGCTGTTTTTT
CASSHEPGGPTGELFF
>TRBV7-8|once|TRBD1|TRBJ2-7
TGTGCCAGCAGCTTAGCCCGGACAGGGGGTCTGGAGCAGTACTTC
CASSLARTGGLEQYF
>TRBV4-1|NA|TRBD1|TRBJ2-7
TGCGCCAGCAGCCAAGAAGGGGGCCTAACCTACGAGCAGTACTTC
CASSQEGGLTYEQYF
>TRBV6-6|NA|NA|TRBJ1-4
TGTGCCAGTTTCAGTGCAACTAATGAAAAACTGTTTTTT
CASFSATNEKLFF
>TRBV6-5|NA|NA|TRBJ1-6
TGTGCCAGCAGCCAATCCAGCCAACGGGATTCACCCCTCCACTTT
CASSQSSQRDSPLHF
>TRBV27|NA|NA|TRBJ1-1
TGTGCCAGCAGTGGAACAGGGTGGGGCCCTGAAGCTTTCTTT
CASSGTGWGPEAFF
>TRBV5-4|NA|NA|TRBJ2-7
TGTGCCAGCAGCCCAGGGTCCACCTACGAGCAGTACTTC
CASSPGSTYEQYF
>TRBV9|NA|TRBD2|TRBJ2-7
TGTGCCAGCAGTAGCGGGGACTCCTACGAGCAGTACTTC
CASSSGDSYEQYF
>TRBV28|few|NA|TRBJ1-1
TGTGCCAGCAGTTTAGGCCTGAACACTGAAGCTTTCTTT
CASSLGLNTEAFF
>TRBV4-3|NA|NA|TRBJ1-1
TGCGCCAGCAGCCAAGACCCCAGGGGAATTAGAACTGAAGCTTTCTTT
CASSQDPRGIRTEAFF
>TRBV4-1|NA|NA|TRBJ2-7
TGCGCCAGCAGCTCTCCAGGGAATTTCCTCGAGCAGTACTTC
CASSSPGNFLEQYF
>TRBV27|NA|NA|TRBJ1-2
TGTGCCAGCAGTTCACAGGTAGTGGGAGGCTACACCTTC
CASSSQVVGGYTF
>TRBV5-1|NA|NA|TRBJ2-7
TGCGCCAGCAGCTTGGAACCCGACTACTACGAGCAGTACTTC
CASSLEPDYYEQYF
>TRBV5-6|few|TRBD1|TRBJ2-7
TGTGCCAGCAGCTTAGGCTGGGGGGACAGGGGACACGAGCAGTACTTC
CASSLGWGDRGHEQYF
>TRBV4-2|NA|NA|TRBJ1-5
TGTGCCAGCAGCCAAGGGCGGCAGCCGTACAATCAGCCCCAGCATTTT
CASSQGRQPYNQPQHF
>TRBV4-1|NA|NA|TRBJ1-2
TGCGCCAGCAGCCAAGCAGGCTATGGCTACACCTTC
CASSQAGYGYTF
>TRBV5-1|NA|NA|TRBJ2-7
TGCGCCAGCAGCATATTTCGGGGGGCGGTTTACGAGCAGTACTTC
CASSIFRGAVYEQYF
>TRBV29-1|NA|NA|TRBJ1-1
TGCAGCGTTGAGGACGGGGAAAACACTGAAGCTTTCTTT
CSVEDGENTEAFF
>TRBV4-1|NA|TRBD1|TRBJ1-2
TGCGCCAGCAGCCAAGACAGGGGGCCCTTAGGGGGCTACACCTTC
CASSQDRGPLGGYTF
>TRBV13|NA|TRBD1|TRBJ1-1
TGTGCCAGCAGCGCGGGACAGGGCCGGACTGAAGCTTTCTTT
CASSAGQGRTEAFF
>TRBV7-8|NA|TRBD1|TRBJ2-1
TGTGCCAGCAGCTTAGCAGGGACAGGGGCTGAGCAGTTCTTC
CASSLAGTGAEQFF
>TRBV5-8|NA|NA|TRBJ1-2
TGTGCCAGCAGCTTTGAGGCCAGGGTCGACTATGGCTACACCTTC
CASSFEARVDYGYTF
>TRBV30|few|NA|TRBJ1-2
TGTGCCTGGAGCGCGAGGGCGGCCTATGGCTACACCTTC
CAWSARAAYGYTF
>TRBV4-3|NA|TRBD1|TRBJ1-3
TGCGCCAGCAGCCAAACCCACAGGGGGCTAGAGGGAAACACCATATATTTT
CASSQTHRGLEGNTIYF
>TRBV25-1|NA|NA|TRBJ1-1
TGTGCCACCCTGGACAGTCGTAGGGAAGCTTTCTTT
CATLDSRREAFF
>TRBV28|NA|TRBD1|TRBJ1-1
TGTGCCAGCAGTTCCGGACAGGGTCGTAGTCACACTGAAGCTTTCTTT
CASSSGQGRSHTEAFF
>TRBV21-1|NA|NA|TRBJ2-7
TGTGCCAGCAGCAAAGCTAGCGGGTATCAGAGCTCCTACGAGCAGTACTTC
CASSKASGYQSSYEQYF
>TRBV27|NA|TRBD1|TRBJ1-6
TGTGCCAGCAGCCCAACCGACAGGGGAGGTTATTCACCCCTCCACTTT
CASSPTDRGGYSPLHF
>TRBV19|few|NA|TRBJ2-7
TGTGCCAGTAGTATCGCAGGGACTCAGTACGAGCAGTACTTC
CASSIAGTQYEQYF
>TRBV16|NA|NA|TRBJ2-3
TGTGCCAGCAGCCAATCGTTAACAGGCCTCACAGATACGCAGTATTTT
CASSQSLTGLTDTQYF
>TRBV19|NA|NA|TRBJ1-2
TGTGCCAGTAGCAACCGGGGGGGATTCCTCTATGGCTACACCTTC
CASSNRGGFLYGYTF
>TRBV2|once|NA|TRBJ2-7
TGTGCCAGCAGTGAGGCAGTGGAGACCTACGAGCAGTACTTC
CASSEAVETYEQYF
>TRBV6-5|NA|NA|TRBJ1-1
TGTGCCAGCAGTCCAGGGGAACCCTCCACTGAAGCTTTCTTT
CASSPGEPSTEAFF
>TRBV5-6|NA|NA|TRBJ1-1
TGTGCCAGCAGCCAGGAAGATACGGAAGCTTTCTTT
CASSQEDTEAFF
>TRBV19|NA|NA|TRBJ1-1
TGTGCCAGTATCGGCAGGACCGAGGGGAACACTGAAGCTTTCTTT
CASIGRTEGNTEAFF
>TRBV30|NA|NA|TRBJ1-3
TGTGCCTGGAGTGTACTGGGGGCGGCCTCTGGAAACACCATATATTTT
CAWSVLGAASGNTIYF
>TRBV9|medium-sized|NA|TRBJ1-4
TGTGCCAGCAGCGTAGCCCCCTTAATGGGTCAGGGACAAGGTAATGAAAAACTGTTTTTT
CASSVAPLMGQGQGNEKLFF
>TRBV11-2|NA|TRBD1|TRBJ2-7
TGTGCCTCCAGGACAGGGATCTCCTACGAGCAGTACTTC
CASRTGISYEQYF
>TRBV29-1|NA|NA|TRBJ1-2
TGCAGCGTTGAGTCTCGGAGTAACTATGGCTACACCTTC
CSVESRSNYGYTF
>TRBV9|NA|TRBD1|TRBJ1-1
TGTGCCAGCAGCACACAGGGGGGCCGGGCTTTCTTT
CASSTQGGRAFF
>TRBV15|NA|NA|TRBJ1-2
TGTGCCACCGGTTCGGGGGATTCGTATGGCTACACCTTC
CATGSGDSYGYTF
>TRBV7-3|NA|NA|TRBJ1-5
TGTGCCAGCAGCCCTCCGCGGTTCAATCAGCCCCAGCATTTT
CASSPPRFNQPQHF
>TRBV7-9|NA|NA|TRBJ2-7
TGTGCCAGCAGCCCCTTCGGAGCCTACGAGCAGTACTTC
CASSPFGAYEQYF
>TRBV23-1|NA|TRBD1|TRBJ2-7
TGCGCCAGCAGTCACCCCGGACAGGGTCGATACGAGCAGTACTTC
CASSHPGQGRYEQYF
>TRBV28|few|TRBD1|TRBJ1-3
TGTGCCAGCAGCCCTAACAGGGGCCCTGGGGGAAACACCATATATTTT
CASSPNRGPGGNTIYF
>TRBV4-2|medium-sized|NA|TRBJ2-7
TGTGCCAGCAGCCAAGATGAGGGCCAGATCGACTACGAGCAGTACTTC
CASSQDEGQIDYEQYF
>TRBV10-3|NA|NA|TRBJ1-5
TGTGCCACCCGCGAGGGTCTTGCCAGCAATCAGCCCCAGCATTTT
CATREGLASNQPQHF